Listed here is a single T cell receptor beta chain. Its specificity is not known. An end of the junction differs from the germline gene, which may be a read error. This sample is part of a study of cytomegalovirus exposure and HLA in healthy donors. The wider study: Some 85 million unique TCRs, all from HLA-typed donors, were included in an early release of the data. Broader study findings: Later analysis reportedly placed an Asian-associated ancestry cluster below the roughly 680-donor mean in N-insertions.

Primers included in the PCR were 60 Vbeta and 13 Jbeta primers. Clones were sequenced by immunoSEQ multiplex PCR, and TCRdb holds only the in-frame ones, with some missing. This table holds 200,000 to 300,000 clones, around 80% found once. The sequencing input was PBMCs. The receptor was isolated from a boy younger than 18 in good health and CMV-seronegative.

CDR3: CASSEISGGSYEQYF. In nucleotides, the CDR3 is TGTGCCAGTAGTGAGATATCGGGGGGATCCTACGAGCAGTACTTC. V usage is TRBV6-1 and J usage is TRBJ2-7; 7 bases are a match to TRBD2. This CDR3 has 15 residues. CDR1 is MNHNS and CDR2 is SASEGT in the germline V gene.